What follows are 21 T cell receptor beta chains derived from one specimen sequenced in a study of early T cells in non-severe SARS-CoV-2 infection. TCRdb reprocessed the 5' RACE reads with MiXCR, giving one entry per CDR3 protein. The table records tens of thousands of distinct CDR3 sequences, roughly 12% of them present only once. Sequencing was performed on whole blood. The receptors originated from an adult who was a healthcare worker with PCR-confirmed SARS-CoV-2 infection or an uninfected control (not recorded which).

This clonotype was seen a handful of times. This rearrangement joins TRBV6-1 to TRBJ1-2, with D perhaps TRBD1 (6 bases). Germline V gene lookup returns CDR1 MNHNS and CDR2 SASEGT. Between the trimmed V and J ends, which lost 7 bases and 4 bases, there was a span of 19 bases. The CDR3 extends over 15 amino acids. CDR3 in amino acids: CASNSRQAKGYGYTF. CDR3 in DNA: TGTGCCAGCAACTCTCGACAGGCCAAGGGCTATGGCTACACCTTC.

For the CDR3, the DNA is TGTGCCAGCAGCTTATGGGGCGGAGAGGGCGATACGCAGTATTTT. Amino acids: CASSLWGGEGDTQYF. This chain uses TRBV7-2 with TRBJ2-3, with D tentatively TRBD1 or TRBD2 (5 bases each). The V gene lost 2 bases and the J gene lost 6 bases, with 15 bases spanning the gap. CDR3 length equals 15 residues. Germline values: CDR1 SGHTA, CDR2 FQGNSA.

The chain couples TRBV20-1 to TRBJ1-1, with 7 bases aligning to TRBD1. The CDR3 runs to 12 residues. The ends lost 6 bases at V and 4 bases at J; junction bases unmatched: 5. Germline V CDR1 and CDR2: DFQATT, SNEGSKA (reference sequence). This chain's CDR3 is CSARTGATEAFF. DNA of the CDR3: TGCAGTGCAAGAACAGGGGCCACTGAAGCTTTCTTT.

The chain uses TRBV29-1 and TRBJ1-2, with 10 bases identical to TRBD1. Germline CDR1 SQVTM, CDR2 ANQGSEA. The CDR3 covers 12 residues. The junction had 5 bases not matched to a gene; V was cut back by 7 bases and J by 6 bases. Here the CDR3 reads CSATGTGDGYTF. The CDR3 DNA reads TGCAGCGCAACCGGGACAGGGGATGGCTACACCTTC.

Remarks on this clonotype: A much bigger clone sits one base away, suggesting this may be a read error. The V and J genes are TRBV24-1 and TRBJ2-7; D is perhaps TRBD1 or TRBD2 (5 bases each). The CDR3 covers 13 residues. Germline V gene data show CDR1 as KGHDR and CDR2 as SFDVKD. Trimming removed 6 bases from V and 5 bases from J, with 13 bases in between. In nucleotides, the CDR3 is TGTGCCACCAGTTCGGGGACGCGGGACGAGCAGTACTTC. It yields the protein CATSSGTRDEQYF.

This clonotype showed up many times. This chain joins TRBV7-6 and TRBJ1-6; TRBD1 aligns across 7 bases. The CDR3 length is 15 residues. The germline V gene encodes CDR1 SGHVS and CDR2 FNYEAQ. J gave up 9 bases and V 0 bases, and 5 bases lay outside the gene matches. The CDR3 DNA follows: TGTGCCAGCAGCTTAGCGCAGGGGGATTCTTCACCCCTCCACTTT. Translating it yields CASSLAQGDSSPLHF.

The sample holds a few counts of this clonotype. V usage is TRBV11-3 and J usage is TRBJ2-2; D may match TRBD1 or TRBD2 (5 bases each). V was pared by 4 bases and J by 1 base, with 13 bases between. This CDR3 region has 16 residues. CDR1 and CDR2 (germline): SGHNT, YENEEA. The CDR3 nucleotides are TGTGCCAGCAGCTCGCGCTCGGGGCGGAACACCGGGGAGCTGTTTTTT. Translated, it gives CASSSRSGRNTGELFF.

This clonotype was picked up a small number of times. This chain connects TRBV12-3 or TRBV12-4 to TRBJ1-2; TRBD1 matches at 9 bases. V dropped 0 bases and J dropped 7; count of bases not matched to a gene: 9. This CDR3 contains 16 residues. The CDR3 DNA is TGTGCCAGCAGTTTAGCTGGCCCCGGGACAGGGAGTGGCTACACCTTC. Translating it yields CASSLAGPGTGSGYTF.

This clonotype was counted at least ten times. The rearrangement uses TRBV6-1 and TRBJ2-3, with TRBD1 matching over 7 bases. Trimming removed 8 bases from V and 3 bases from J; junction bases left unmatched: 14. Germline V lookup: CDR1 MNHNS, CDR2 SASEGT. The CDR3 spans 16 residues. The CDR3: CASLRQGDIRTDTQYF. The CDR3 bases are TGTGCCAGCTTGCGACAGGGTGATATAAGGACAGATACGCAGTATTTT.

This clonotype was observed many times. The CDR3 protein is CASSFRQGADEQFF. DNA for the CDR3: TGTGCCAGCAGCTTTAGGCAGGGGGCCGATGAGCAGTTCTTC. The chain links TRBV11-2 to TRBJ2-1; TRBD1 matches 8 bases. J was trimmed by 8 bases and V by 3 bases; bases with no gene match: 6. Germline-derived CDR1 and CDR2 are SGHAT and FQNNGV. The CDR3 sequence is 14 residues long.

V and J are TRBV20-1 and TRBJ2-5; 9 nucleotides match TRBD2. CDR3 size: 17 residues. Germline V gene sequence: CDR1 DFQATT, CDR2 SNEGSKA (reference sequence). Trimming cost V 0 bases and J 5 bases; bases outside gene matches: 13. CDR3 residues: CSARDEVAGELVETQYF. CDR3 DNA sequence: TGCAGTGCTAGAGATGAGGTAGCGGGGGAACTTGTGGAGACCCAGTACTTC.

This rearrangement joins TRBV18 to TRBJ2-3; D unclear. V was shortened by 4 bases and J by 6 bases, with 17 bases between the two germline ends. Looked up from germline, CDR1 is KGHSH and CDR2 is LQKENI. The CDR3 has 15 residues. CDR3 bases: TGTGCCAGCTCACGGGGAAGCACATCAAGGGATACGCAGTATTTT. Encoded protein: CASSRGSTSRDTQYF.

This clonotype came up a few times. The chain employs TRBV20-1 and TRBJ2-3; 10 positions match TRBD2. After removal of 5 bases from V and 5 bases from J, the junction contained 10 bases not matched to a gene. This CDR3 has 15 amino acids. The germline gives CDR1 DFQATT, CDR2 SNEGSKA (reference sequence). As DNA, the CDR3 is TGCAGTGCTCTTCGCGCTAGCGGGAGTAAAGATACGCAGTATTTT. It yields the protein CSALRASGSKDTQYF.

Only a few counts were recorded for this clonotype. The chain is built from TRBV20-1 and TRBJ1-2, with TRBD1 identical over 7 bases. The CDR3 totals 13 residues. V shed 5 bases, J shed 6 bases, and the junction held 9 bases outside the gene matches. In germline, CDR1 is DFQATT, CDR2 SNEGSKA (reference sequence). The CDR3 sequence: CSAAGTDGHGYTF. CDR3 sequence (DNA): TGCAGTGCTGCCGGGACAGACGGACATGGCTACACCTTC.

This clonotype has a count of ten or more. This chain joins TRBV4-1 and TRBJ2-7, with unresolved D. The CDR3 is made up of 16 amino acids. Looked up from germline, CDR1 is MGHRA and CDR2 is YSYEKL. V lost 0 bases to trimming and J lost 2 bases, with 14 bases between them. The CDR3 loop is CASSQERAGKPYEQYF. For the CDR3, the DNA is TGCGCCAGCAGCCAAGAACGTGCCGGAAAACCCTACGAGCAGTACTTC.

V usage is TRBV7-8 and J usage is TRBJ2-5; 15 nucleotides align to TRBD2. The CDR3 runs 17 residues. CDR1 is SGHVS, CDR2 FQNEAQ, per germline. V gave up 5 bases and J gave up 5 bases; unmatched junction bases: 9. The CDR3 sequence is CASSNGLAGGLLETQYF. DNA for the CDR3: TGTGCCAGCAGCAACGGACTAGCGGGGGGGCTACTGGAGACCCAGTACTTC.

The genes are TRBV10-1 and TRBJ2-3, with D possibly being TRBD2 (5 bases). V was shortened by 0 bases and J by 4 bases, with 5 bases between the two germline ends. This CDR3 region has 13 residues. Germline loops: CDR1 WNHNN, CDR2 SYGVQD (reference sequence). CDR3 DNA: TGCGCCAGCAGTGAGTCGAGGGCAGATACGCAGTATTTT. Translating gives CASSESRADTQYF.

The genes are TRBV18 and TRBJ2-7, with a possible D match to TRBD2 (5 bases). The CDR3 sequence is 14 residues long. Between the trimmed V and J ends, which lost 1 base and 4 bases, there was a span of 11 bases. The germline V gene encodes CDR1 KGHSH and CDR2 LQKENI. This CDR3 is CASSPLAPGYEQYF. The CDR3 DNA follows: TGTGCCAGCTCACCACTAGCCCCGGGGTACGAGCAGTACTTC.

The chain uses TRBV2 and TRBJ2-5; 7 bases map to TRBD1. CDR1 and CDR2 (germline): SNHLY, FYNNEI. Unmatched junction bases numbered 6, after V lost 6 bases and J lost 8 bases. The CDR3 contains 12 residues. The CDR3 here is CASRANRGTQYF. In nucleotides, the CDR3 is TGTGCCAGCAGGGCTAACAGGGGCACCCAGTACTTC.

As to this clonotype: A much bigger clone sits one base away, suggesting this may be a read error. The CDR3 region has the DNA TGTGCCAGCACTATATCGGACAGCTCCTACGAGCAGTACTTC. It specifies CASTISDSSYEQYF. The rearrangement joins TRBV2 to TRBJ2-7, with D possibly matching TRBD1 (6 bases). V lost 7 bases and J 0 bases, leaving 13 bases between the germline ends. Germline CDR1 is SNHLY and CDR2 is FYNNEI. The CDR3 is 14 residues long.

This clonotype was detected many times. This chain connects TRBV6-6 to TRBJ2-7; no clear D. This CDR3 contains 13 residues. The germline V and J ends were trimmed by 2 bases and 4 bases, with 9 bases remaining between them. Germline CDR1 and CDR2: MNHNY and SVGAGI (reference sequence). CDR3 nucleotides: TGTGCCAGCAGTTACCCCGGTCAGTACGAGCAGTACTTC. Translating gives CASSYPGQYEQYF.